These T cell receptor beta chains were read from a single sample in a study of cytotoxic CD8 clonotypes in ibrutinib-treated CLL. TCRdb keeps only in-frame clones here, not all; method: immunoSEQ multiplex PCR. Of about 4,200 clones in the sample, around 83% were seen once. Source: PBMCs, taken before ibrutinib treatment. Every receptor here comes from a human donor with chronic lymphocytic leukemia. The conserved cysteine and the conserved F or W are not part of the CDR3 here. The order of the fields is V gene, J gene, CDR3 protein.

TRBV7-9	TRBJ2-2	ASISRDIHANTGELF
TRBV28	TRBJ2-1	ASSPQGNGDNEQF
TRBV19	TRBJ2-7	ASSTGQGLSYEQY
TRBV11-3	TRBJ2-1	ASSVRDTNNEQF
TRBV7-7	TRBJ2-5	ASSLDRQETQY
TRBV30	TRBJ1-2	AWSVEANYGYT
TRBV13	TRBJ2-7	ASSLIGTSKYEQY
TRBV7-6	TRBJ2-1	ASSLGQGNDYEQF
TRBV5-1	TRBJ2-2	ASSFSTFANTGELF
TRBV19	TRBJ2-3	ASSNPAGGTDTQY
TRBV29-1	TRBJ2-7	SGRVNEQY
TRBV7-3	TRBJ2-7	ASSPNRDYEQY
TRBV14	TRBJ2-1	ASSQEGQGYNEQF
TRBV29-1	TRBJ1-5	SVETGGAGQPQH
TRBV7-7	TRBJ1-2	ASSRSTGYGYT
TRBV29-1	TRBJ2-4	SVVGGNIQY
TRBV30	TRBJ2-5	AWTTGGETQY
TRBV14	TRBJ2-1	ASSQVGPDNEQF
TRBV7-2	TRBJ2-7	ASSFQVERGSYEQY
TRBV11-2	TRBJ2-1	ASSLITGTRPHEQF
TRBV6-1	TRBJ2-3	ASTGTGGSTDTQY
TRBV28	TRBJ2-3	AARDQDTDTQY
TRBV7-2	TRBJ2-7	ASSSPSYEQY
TRBV6-6	TRBJ2-5	ASSYDYRDRGETQY